A single sample is the source of the 15 T cell receptor beta chains below, sequenced in a study of naive CD8 T cells in extremely preterm neonates. Notes on the study in general: Relative to older groups, preterm infants had shorter, less trimmed CDR3s with fewer N additions.

The table came from immunoSEQ multiplex PCR; TCRdb's copy has only in-frame clones and leaves some out. This repertoire shows 20,000 or so clones, about nine tenths found once; its top ten account for roughly 1%. Their specific antigens are unknown. Extremely preterm deliveries at about 23-28 weeks of gestation provided the preterm samples. The specimen was naive CD8+ T cells from cord blood. Every receptor here comes from a boy who was born preterm.

The chain has TRBV5-1 and TRBJ2-7; D is undetermined. Germline-derived CDR1 and CDR2 are SGHRS and YFSETQ. This CDR3 spans 10 amino acids. Trimming took off 3 bases at V and 2 bases at J, with 0 bases between the two ends. The CDR3 is CASSSYEQYF. CDR3 in DNA: TGCGCCAGCAGCTCCTACGAGCAGTACTTC.

The rearrangement joins TRBV21-1 to TRBJ1-2; the table assigns TRBD1, which was not confirmed against the DNA. TRBV21-1 is an annotated pseudogene. The CDR3 has 14 residues. This chain's CDR3 is CASSMLDSYYGYTF. CDR3 sequence (DNA): TGTGCCAGCAGCATGCTCGACAGTTACTATGGCTACACCTTC.

The chain employs TRBV23-1 and TRBJ2-2; 11 bases line up with TRBD1. TRBV23-1 is known as an ORF, though its function is uncertain. V shed 9 bases, J shed 8 bases, and the junction held 8 bases outside the gene matches. The CDR3 contains 14 residues. Written as DNA, the CDR3 is TGCGCCAGAACGGGACAGGGGGTATCTGGGGAGCTGTTTTTT. The encoded protein is CARTGQGVSGELFF.

This chain joins TRBV16 and TRBJ2-3; 8 positions agree with TRBD2. J lost 0 bases, V lost 4 bases, and 6 bases had no gene match. Germline V gene lookup returns CDR1 KGHSY and CDR2 FQNENV. The length of the CDR3 is 16 residues. DNA for the CDR3: TGTGCCAGCAGCCTAAATAGCGGGACTAGCACAGATACGCAGTATTTT. Translation: CASSLNSGTSTDTQYF.

V is TRBV14 and J is TRBJ2-5; D unclear. The germline V gene has CDR1 SGHDN and CDR2 FVKESK. V shed 4 bases and J shed 2 bases, with 17 bases lying between them. This CDR3 is 16 amino acids long. CDR3 protein: CASSRYAGRPQETQYF. The CDR3 nucleotides are TGTGCCAGCAGCCGTTATGCAGGCCGTCCTCAAGAGACCCAGTACTTC.

The chain combines TRBV7-3 with TRBJ1-3, with no clear D. Germline V gene data show CDR1 as SGHTA and CDR2 as FQGTGA. V dropped 2 bases and J dropped 0 bases, with 5 bases sitting between them. This CDR3 spans 14 amino acids. Here the CDR3 DNA reads TGTGCCAGCAGCTTAGGCAGCTCTGGAAACACCATATATTTT. Translating gives CASSLGSSGNTIYF.

The V and J genes are TRBV6-5 and TRBJ2-1; D might be TRBD2 (6 bases). The CDR3 covers 14 residues. Trimming left V 2 bases short and J 2 bases short, with 7 bases between. Germline V CDR1 and CDR2: MNHEY, SVGAGI. DNA of the CDR3: TGTGCCAGCAGTTACAGCGGGCCCTACAATGAGCAGTTCTTC. Translation: CASSYSGPYNEQFF.

CDR3 protein: CASSQQSIIRTDTQYF. Written as DNA, the CDR3 is TGCGCCAGCAGCCAACAGTCGATTATCCGCACAGATACGCAGTATTTT. V gene TRBV4-1 combines with J gene TRBJ2-3; D is unresolved. V was trimmed by 2 bases and J by 1 base, leaving 13 bases between them. The CDR3 loop spans 16 amino acids. Germline assignment: CDR1 MGHRA and CDR2 YSYEKL.

The chain joins TRBV29-1 to TRBJ2-1; D is possibly TRBD1 (5 bases). Germline V gives CDR1 SQVTM, CDR2 ANQGSEA. V lost 3 bases and J 4 bases, leaving 7 bases between the germline ends. The CDR3 totals 12 residues. CDR3 sequence reads: CSVESGYNEQFF. CDR3 DNA: TGCAGCGTTGAGTCAGGGTACAATGAGCAGTTCTTC.

This chain uses TRBV5-1 with TRBJ1-5; D gene uncertain. The CDR3 spans 15 residues. In germline, CDR1 is SGHRS, CDR2 YFSETQ. V lost 1 base and J 2 bases, leaving 10 bases between the germline ends. The DNA for the CDR3 is TGCGCCAGCAGCTTGAACGGGAAGGGCAATCAGCCCCAGCATTTT. Translated: CASSLNGKGNQPQHF.

V is TRBV4-1 and J is TRBJ2-7; 7 bases agree with TRBD2. Trimming removed 0 bases from V and 5 bases from J; junction bases left unmatched: 10. The germline V gene has CDR1 MGHRA and CDR2 YSYEKL. This CDR3 is 16 amino acids long. CDR3 residues: CASSQDRAGGWDEQYF. The DNA of the CDR3 is TGCGCCAGCAGCCAAGATCGTGCCGGGGGGTGGGACGAGCAGTACTTC.

Only one count was recorded for this clone. The chain uses TRBV6-4 and TRBJ2-5; TRBD1 matches 7 bases. The J call may be mistaken, given a closer DNA end match to TRBJ2-7. Germline CDR1 and CDR2: MRHNA and SNTAGT. This CDR3 region has 14 residues. DNA for the CDR3: TGTGCCAGCAGTGGCAGGGGGAGCTCCTACGAGCAGTACTTC. The encoded protein is CASSGRGSSYEQYF.

The chain is built from TRBV11-2 and TRBJ2-1; D call uncertain. The CDR3 covers 13 residues. CDR1 and CDR2 (germline): SGHAT, FQNNGV. V lost 0 bases and J lost 4, with 4 bases in between. The CDR3 DNA follows: TGTGCCAGCAGCTTAGACGGATACAATGAGCAGTTCTTC. It encodes CASSLDGYNEQFF. Complete variable domain (other parts from reference TRBV11-2 and TRBJ2-1): EAGVAQSPRYKIIEKRQSVAFWCNPISGHATLYWYQQILGQGPKLLIQFQNNGVVDDSQLPKDRFSAERLKGVDSTLKIQPAKLEDSAVYLCASSLDGYNEQFFGPGTRLTVL.

This sequence joins TRBV10-2 and TRBJ2-3; tentatively, D is TRBD1 (6 bases). The CDR3 has 14 residues. Germline V gives CDR1 WSHSY, CDR2 SAAADI. V lost 7 bases, J lost 4 bases, and 15 bases lay in between. CDR3 amino acids: CASNRGHSADTQYF. As DNA, the CDR3 is TGCGCCAGCAACCGGGGACACTCCGCAGATACGCAGTATTTT.

The CDR3 reads CAISETPGGSYEQYF. CDR3 DNA: TGTGCCATCAGTGAGACGCCAGGGGGCTCCTACGAGCAGTACTTC. The chain recombines TRBV10-3 with TRBJ2-7; 7 bases match TRBD1. The CDR3 is 15 amino acids. CDR1 ENHRY and CDR2 SYGVKD come from the germline V gene. The trim removed 2 bases at V and 0 bases at J, leaving 4 bases unmatched.